The 18 T cell receptor beta chains below were found in one sample sequenced in a study of early T cells in non-severe SARS-CoV-2 infection (dated by TCRdb to the early 2020s). Preparation of the library involved 5' RACE. The reads were generated on a NextSeq 500. TCRdb reanalyzed the raw reads on its own, using fastp at Q25 for trimming and MiXCR for clone calling, and kept in-frame beta chains. Rows with a matching CDR3 protein are joined into one entry that keeps the most common DNA and genes. Present in this sample are some 40,000 distinct CDR3 sequences, about 6.5% of which were seen just once. The top ten constitute 20% to 25% of the sample. Here the sequenced sample was whole blood, taken at baseline. These receptors all stem from an adult who was a healthcare worker with PCR-confirmed SARS-CoV-2 infection or an uninfected control (not recorded which).

This clonotype was detected many times. The chain couples TRBV27 to TRBJ2-7; D may be TRBD1 or TRBD2 (5 bases each). This CDR3 spans 15 amino acids. The V and J ends lost 2 bases and 3 bases respectively, with 14 bases between them. Germline CDR1 and CDR2: MNHEY and SMNVEV (reference sequence). CDR3 coding DNA: TGTGCCAGCAGTTTAGTCTGGGGGAAAGACTACGAGCAGTACTTC. Translated: CASSLVWGKDYEQYF.

In its sample, this clonotype was seen many times. This chain links TRBV30 with TRBJ1-2, with TRBD1 identical over 8 bases. CDR1 and CDR2 (germline): GTSNPN, SVGIG (reference sequence). This CDR3 region has 16 residues. Trimming at V came to 4 bases and at J to 0 bases, leaving 10 bases not matched to a gene. CDR3 sequence reads: CAWMGTQGQANYGYTF. The CDR3 region has the DNA TGTGCCTGGATGGGTACCCAGGGACAGGCTAACTATGGCTACACCTTC.

This clonotype has ten or more counts. V is TRBV11-2 and J is TRBJ2-7; D gene ambiguous. V gave up 4 bases and J gave up 5 bases, with 12 bases separating them. Germline loops: CDR1 SGHAT, CDR2 FQNNGV. This CDR3 has 13 residues. The CDR3 spells CASSSQYIDEQYF. CDR3 sequence (DNA): TGTGCCAGCAGCTCACAATACATCGACGAGCAGTACTTC.

This clonotype was counted only a few times. The chain joins TRBV7-3 to TRBJ1-6, with a possible D match to TRBD1 (6 bases). Germline V lookup: CDR1 SGHTA, CDR2 FQGTGA. This CDR3 has 15 residues. V was trimmed by 2 bases and J by 3 bases, leaving 8 bases between them. CDR3 loop: CASSLEGHYNSPLHF. In nucleotides, the CDR3 is TGTGCCAGCAGCTTAGAGGGACACTATAATTCACCCCTCCACTTT. Filled out from reference TRBV7-3 and TRBJ1-6, the complete variable domain reads GAGVSQTPSNKVTEKGKYVELRCDPISGHTALYWYRQSLGQGPEFLIYFQGTGAADDSGLPNDRFFAVRPEGSVSTLKIQRTERGDSAVYLCASSLEGHYNSPLHFGNGTRLTVT.

At least ten counts were recorded for this clonotype. The V and J genes are TRBV9 and TRBJ2-7, with TRBD2 matching over 8 bases. The germline gives CDR1 SGDLS, CDR2 YYNGEE. The CDR3 is made up of 16 amino acids. V shed 0 bases, J shed 3 bases, and the junction held 8 bases outside the gene matches. CDR3: CASSVERLAPLYEQYF. In nucleotides, the CDR3 is TGTGCCAGCAGCGTAGAAAGACTAGCGCCTCTCTACGAGCAGTACTTC. The full variable domain, with the rest looked up from reference TRBV9 and TRBJ2-7, is DSGVTQTPKHLITATGQRVTLRCSPRSGDLSVYWYQQSLDQGLQFLIQYYNGEERAKGNILERFSAQQFPDLHSELNLSSLELGDSALYFCASSVERLAPLYEQYFGPGTRLTVT.

The table lists this clonotype with many counts. V gene TRBV28 combines with J gene TRBJ2-7; no reliable D call. CDR1 is MDHEN and CDR2 is SYDVKM in the germline V gene. CDR3 length: 14 residues. The germline V and J ends were trimmed by 4 bases and 2 bases, with 12 bases remaining between them. The DNA for the CDR3 is TGTGCCAGCAGTTCTAAAGGGTGGACCTACGAGCAGTACTTC. It specifies CASSSKGWTYEQYF.

This clonotype was counted ten times or more. This rearrangement joins TRBV4-3 to TRBJ2-2; D call uncertain. The CDR3 covers 16 residues. Between the trimmed V and J ends, which lost 4 bases and 4 bases, there was a span of 16 bases. Looked up from germline, CDR1 is LGHNA and CDR2 is YSLEER. The CDR3 nucleotides read TGCGCCAGCAGCCCAAGAGTGGGGATCGGCACCGGGGAGCTGTTTTTT. Protein: CASSPRVGIGTGELFF.

This sequence joins TRBV28 and TRBJ2-5; the match to TRBD2 covers 8 bases. Germline-derived CDR1 and CDR2 are MDHEN and SYDVKM. The CDR3 loop spans 15 amino acids. V trimming: 3 bases; J trimming: 3 bases; junction bases outside the gene matches: 6. CDR3 nucleotide sequence: TGTGCCAGCAGTTTCTGGCGGGAGGTCGAAGAGACCCAGTACTTC. It translates to CASSFWREVEETQYF. The full variable domain, in which reference TRBV28 and TRBJ2-5 provide the parts outside the CDR3, is DVKVTQSSRYLVKRTGEKVFLECVQDMDHENMFWYRQDPGLGLRLIYFSYDVKMKEKGDIPEGYSVSREKKERFSLILESASTNQTSMYLCASSFWREVEETQYFGPGTRLLVL.

This clonotype was seen repeatedly, ten times or more. The chain carries TRBV6-5 and TRBJ1-1; no reliable D call. This CDR3 comprises 11 residues. Trimming cost V 7 bases and J 3 bases, with 6 bases left between them. Germline V lookup: CDR1 MNHEY, CDR2 SVGAGI. The CDR3: CASKWYTEAFF. The CDR3 DNA reads as TGTGCCAGCAAGTGGTACACTGAAGCTTTCTTT.

A few counts support this clonotype. The rearrangement uses TRBV27 and TRBJ2-1; perhaps D is TRBD1 or TRBD2 (5 bases each). The CDR3 has 16 residues. Germline V lookup: CDR1 MNHEY, CDR2 SMNVEV (reference sequence). The V end was cut by 6 bases, the J end by 7 bases, with 22 bases between. For the CDR3, the DNA is TGTGCCAGCAGCTTCACCGGGGCCCGGCTTGGGAATGAGCAGTTCTTC. Translation: CASSFTGARLGNEQFF.

This clonotype has ten or more counts. The rearrangement links TRBV28 to TRBJ2-2, with 12 bases lining up with TRBD2. The CDR3 loop spans 17 amino acids. Per germline, CDR1 MDHEN and CDR2 SYDVKM. The V segment lost 5 bases and the J segment 5 bases; nucleotides outside the gene matches: 9. The CDR3 DNA is TGTGCCAGCAGTCCCACTGGACTAGCGGGGATTACCGGGGAGCTGTTTTTT. Translation gives CASSPTGLAGITGELFF.

The chain is built from TRBV29-1 and TRBJ2-3; possibly TRBD2 for D (5 bases). With 1 base removed from V and 1 base from J, the gap between germline ends came to 9 bases. This CDR3 contains 14 residues. Germline V gene lookup returns CDR1 SQVTM and CDR2 ANQGSEA. The CDR3 coding sequence is TGCAGCGTTGAAGCTAGCCTGGGCACAGATACGCAGTATTTT. Protein: CSVEASLGTDTQYF.

This clonotype came up many times. The J gene is TRBJ2-2, the V gene TRBV12-3 or TRBV12-4; no clear D. Trimming cost V 6 bases and J 2 bases, with 10 bases left between them. This CDR3 region has 14 residues. This CDR3 is CASRRVLNTGELFF. In nucleotides, the CDR3 is TGTGCCAGCAGAAGGGTGTTAAACACCGGGGAGCTGTTTTTT.

V is TRBV18 and J is TRBJ2-1; D may be TRBD1 (6 bases). This CDR3 comprises 11 residues. The germline CDR1 and CDR2 sequences are KGHSH and LQKENI. The V end was cut by 8 bases, the J end by 10 bases, with 12 bases between. The CDR3: CASHTTGEQFF. In nucleotides, the CDR3 is TGTGCCAGCCACACCACAGGGGAGCAGTTCTTC.

This clonotype showed up just a few times. This sequence joins TRBV20-1 and TRBJ2-3, with 12 bases matching TRBD2. Germline V gives CDR1 DFQATT, CDR2 SNEGSKA (reference sequence). CDR3 length: 16 residues. J was trimmed by 4 bases and V by 4 bases; bases with no gene match: 9. This chain's CDR3 is CSATSGRAGGADTQYF. The CDR3, as DNA: TGCAGTGCTACTAGCGGGAGGGCTGGGGGGGCAGATACGCAGTATTTT.

This clonotype has more than one count but fewer than ten. The chain carries TRBV5-1 and TRBJ2-5, with TRBD1 matching over 7 bases. The CDR3 runs to 16 residues. The junction had 10 bases not matched to a gene; V was cut back by 4 bases and J by 1 base. Germline V gives CDR1 SGHRS, CDR2 YFSETQ. The CDR3 region is CASSIGTEFLQETQYF. CDR3 nucleotides: TGCGCCAGCAGCATCGGGACAGAGTTCCTCCAAGAGACCCAGTACTTC.

In this sample, this clonotype turned up many times. The V call is TRBV7-9, the J call TRBJ2-3; D is unresolved. This CDR3 is built from 14 residues. CDR1 and CDR2 from the germline V gene are SEHNR and FQNEAQ (reference sequence). V shed 1 base and J shed 3 bases, with 8 bases lying between them. The CDR3 region is CASSLGFSTDTQYF. CDR3 nucleotide sequence: TGTGCCAGCAGCTTAGGTTTTAGTACAGATACGCAGTATTTT.

In this sample, this clonotype turned up many times. J is TRBJ2-6 and V is TRBV6-2 or TRBV6-3, with 7 bases aligning to TRBD1. V trimming: 10 bases; J trimming: 2 bases; junction bases outside the gene matches: 5. Germline CDR1 is MNHEY and CDR2 is SVGEGT. The CDR3 sequence is 14 residues long. This CDR3 is CATRTGAGANVLTF. CDR3 nucleotides: TGTGCCACTAGAACAGGGGCTGGGGCCAACGTCCTGACTTTC.